This T cell receptor (beta chain) was identified in a study of metastatic and nonmetastatic thyroid tumors. Overall study results and limits: Reported TCR beta diversity, measured in blood and tumor, was significantly higher for malignant thyroid tumors than for benign nodules.

The CDR3 spans 13 residues. Trimming at V came to 6 bases and at J to 8 bases, leaving 9 bases not matched to a gene. Germline V gene data show CDR1 as MNHNS and CDR2 as SASEGT. Details on this clone: Its specificity is unknown.

Nobody among the patients had been given any treatment before thyroid surgery. TCRdb reprocessed the PCR reads using MiXCR. The sample has roughly 4,000 clones; about 40% are singletons. The sample taken for sequencing was tumor tissue. This TCR came from a female donor with papillary thyroid cancer or a benign thyroid nodule (not recorded which). Some clones in this sample may be carry-over from other donors' samples. This rearrangement joins TRBV6-1 to TRBJ1-2, with TRBD1 matching 7 bases. DNA of the CDR3: TGTGCCAGCAGGGAAACAGGGGTAGAGGGCTACACCTTC. It encodes CASRETGVEGYTF.